The 22 T cell receptor beta chains given below trace back to one sample, sequenced in a study of response to subunit inactivated influenza vaccine (dated by TCRdb to 2016 to 2019). The library was obtained by RT-PCR. Sequenced on an Illumina HiSeq 2500. TCRdb reprocessed the public reads (quality trimming at Q25 with fastp, clone calling with MiXCR) and kept in-frame beta chains. Every distinct CDR3 protein forms one entry, paired with its most common genes and DNA. The sample table contains approximately 730,000 distinct CDR3 sequences; only one count was recorded for approximately 15% of them. The ten largest clones represent approximately 6.5% of the sample. The source was PBMCs from blood, collected around 14 days before vaccination. Receptor source: a man aged 45-60 years who received an inactivated influenza vaccine. Donor details come from another sample of the same person, matched by shared clones.

The rearrangement links TRBV18 to TRBJ1-1; D remains ambiguous. The germline V and J ends were trimmed by 3 bases and 0 bases, with 8 bases remaining between them. The CDR3 extends over 14 amino acids. Germline V gene lookup returns CDR1 KGHSH and CDR2 LQKENI. DNA of the CDR3: TGTGCCAGCTCACCTTCGGTTGTGAACACTGAAGCTTTCTTT. Its protein is CASSPSVVNTEAFF.

As DNA, the CDR3 is TGTGCCAGCAGTGGGGACACCTACACAGATACGCAGTATTTT. Translating it yields CASSGDTYTDTQYF. The genes are TRBV25-1 and TRBJ2-3; tentatively, D is TRBD1 (6 bases). Looked up from germline, CDR1 is MGHDK and CDR2 is SYGVNS. There are 14 residues in the CDR3. Trimming took off 4 bases at V and 2 bases at J, with 10 bases between the two ends.

The chain employs TRBV19 and TRBJ2-5, with 14 bases lining up with TRBD2. CDR1 and CDR2 from the germline V gene are LNHDA and SQIVND (reference sequence). V was clipped by 5 bases and J by 2 bases; unmatched bases: 7. The CDR3 runs to 17 residues. In DNA form, the CDR3 reads TGTGCCAGTAGTCCGGGACTAGCGGGGGACCTACAAGAGACCCAGTACTTC. Translation: CASSPGLAGDLQETQYF.

V and J are TRBV6-2 or TRBV6-3 and TRBJ2-2, with D possibly TRBD1 on 5 matching bases. V was trimmed by 5 bases and J by 4 bases, leaving 14 bases between them. Germline V CDR1 and CDR2: MNHEY, SVGEGT. This CDR3 has 15 amino acids. The CDR3 bases are TGTGCCAGCAGTCAGGGAAACTTGGGCACCGGGGAGCTGTTTTTT. This codes for CASSQGNLGTGELFF.

This chain links TRBV7-9 with TRBJ1-1, with D unresolved. Germline V gene data show CDR1 as SEHNR and CDR2 as FQNEAQ (reference sequence). This CDR3 has 15 residues. The V end was cut by 0 bases, the J end by 4 bases, with 12 bases between. This CDR3 is CASSLAIVGITEAFF. The CDR3 DNA reads TGTGCCAGCAGCTTAGCAATTGTGGGAATCACTGAAGCTTTCTTT.

In this sample, this clonotype turned up many times. Because the CDR3's place on the DNA is in doubt, the DNA is left out and the CDR3 is given as listed by TCRdb. This chain joins TRBV11-2 and TRBJ2-7; whether TRBD2, the table's D call, matches the DNA was not checked. The germline CDR1 and CDR2 sequences are SGHAT and FQNNGV. Including both end residues, the CDR3 is 15 amino acids long. CDR3 residues: CASSFGPGPAYEQYF.

This chain joins TRBV5-1 and TRBJ2-7, with D unclear. Germline assignment: CDR1 SGHRS and CDR2 YFSETQ. The CDR3 contains 12 residues. Trimming removed 5 bases at V and 3 bases at J, with 9 bases between. The CDR3 is CASRPHSYEQYF. DNA for the CDR3: TGCGCCAGCAGACCGCACAGCTACGAGCAGTACTTC. Full variable domain (missing parts from reference TRBV5-1 and TRBJ2-7): KAGVTQTPRYLIKTRGQQVTLSCSPISGHRSVSWYQQTPGQGLQFLFEYFSETQRNKGNFPGRFSGRQFSNSRSEMNVSTLELGDSALYLCASRPHSYEQYFGPGTRLTVT.

The sample holds many counts of this clonotype. The J gene is TRBJ2-5, the V gene TRBV4-3; 8 bases match TRBD1. The length of the CDR3 is 16 residues. Germline V gene lookup returns CDR1 LGHNA and CDR2 YSLEER. The ends lost 0 bases at V and 3 bases at J; junction bases unmatched: 6. Written as DNA, the CDR3 is TGCGCCAGCAGCCAAGACGGACAGGGAAGGGAAGAGACCCAGTACTTC. Encoded protein: CASSQDGQGREETQYF.

The V call is TRBV6-1, the J call TRBJ1-5; TRBD1 agrees at 9 bases. The CDR3 is 15 residues long. V trimming: 7 bases; J trimming: 4 bases; junction bases outside the gene matches: 8. Per the germline V gene, CDR1 is MNHNS and CDR2 is SASEGT. CDR3 DNA: TGTGCCAGCACCCCTCGGACAGGGGTAAATCAGCCCCAGCATTTT. Translation: CASTPRTGVNQPQHF.

This clonotype was detected only a few times. The chain recombines TRBV29-1 with TRBJ2-2; 11 nucleotides match TRBD1. Per germline, CDR1 SQVTM and CDR2 ANQGSEA. Losses at the gene ends were 6 bases for V and 4 bases for J; bases not matched to a gene: 7. The length of the CDR3 is 15 residues. In DNA, the CDR3 is TGCAGCGTAGGGACAGGGGGACGGATCACCGGGGAGCTGTTTTTT. This translates into CSVGTGGRITGELFF.

This chain connects TRBV7-9 to TRBJ1-2; no clear D gene. The CDR3 runs 14 residues. Trimming cost V 7 bases and J 8 bases, with 20 bases left between them. The germline V gene encodes CDR1 SEHNR and CDR2 FQNEAQ (reference sequence). The CDR3 reads CASTSGSPRGGYTF. CDR3 nucleotides: TGTGCCAGCACCTCGGGGAGCCCCAGAGGGGGCTACACCTTC.

The rearrangement links TRBV28 to TRBJ2-5; D is uncertain. Trimming left V 3 bases short and J 4 bases short, with 12 bases between. Germline V lookup: CDR1 MDHEN, CDR2 SYDVKM. The CDR3 length is 14 residues. DNA for the CDR3: TGTGCCAGCAGTTTTTTTGCCTCCAGAGAGACCCAGTACTTC. Amino acid sequence: CASSFFASRETQYF.

V usage is TRBV3-1 and J usage is TRBJ1-5; D uncertain. The CDR3 totals 12 residues. Germline-derived CDR1 and CDR2 are LGHDT and YNNKEL (reference sequence). The germline V and J ends were trimmed by 1 base and 7 bases, with 5 bases remaining between them. The CDR3 reads CASSQAQQPQHF. The DNA of the CDR3 is TGTGCCAGCAGCCAAGCTCAACAGCCCCAGCATTTT.

The sample holds a few counts of this clonotype. The chain carries TRBV28 and TRBJ2-3; 8 bases are a match to TRBD2. The CDR3 contains 17 residues. Germline V CDR1 and CDR2: MDHEN, SYDVKM. Losses at the gene ends were 2 bases for V and 3 bases for J; bases not matched to a gene: 10. Here the CDR3 reads CASSLQTGTRGTDTQYF. CDR3 DNA: TGTGCCAGCAGTTTACAAACCGGGACTAGGGGTACAGATACGCAGTATTTT.

There are a few counts of this clonotype. The chain links TRBV7-6 to TRBJ2-7; a possible D gene is TRBD1 (6 bases). The CDR3 consists of 15 residues. The V gene's germline CDR1 is SGHVS and CDR2 FNYEAQ. Trimming left V 5 bases short and J 0 bases short, with 14 bases between. The CDR3 region is CASSEVWTDSYEQYF. The CDR3, as DNA: TGTGCCAGCAGCGAGGTATGGACAGACTCCTACGAGCAGTACTTC. Complete variable domain (other parts from reference TRBV7-6 and TRBJ2-7): GAGVSQSPRYKVTKRGQDVALRCDPISGHVSLYWYRQALGQGPEFLTYFNYEAQQDKSGLPNDRFSAERPEGSISTLTIQRTEQRDSAMYRCASSEVWTDSYEQYFGPGTRLTVT.

The chain joins TRBV5-1 to TRBJ2-6; D is unresolved. CDR3 length: 16 amino acids. The V end was cut by 4 bases, the J end by 0 bases, with 11 bases between. Germline V gives CDR1 SGHRS, CDR2 YFSETQ. CDR3 DNA: TGCGCCAGCAGCCGAGTTCCAGTCTCTGGGGCCAACGTCCTGACTTTC. It specifies CASSRVPVSGANVLTF.

The rearrangement uses TRBV27 and TRBJ2-7, with TRBD2 as a possible D gene (5 bases). Looked up from germline, CDR1 is MNHEY and CDR2 is SMNVEV (reference sequence). Trimming took off 2 bases at V and 6 bases at J, with 14 bases between the two ends. There are 14 residues in the CDR3. The CDR3 nucleotides read TGTGCCAGCAGTTTAAGGGTTGCCGGAGGCGAGCAGTACTTC. It specifies CASSLRVAGGEQYF.

This chain links TRBV10-3 with TRBJ1-1; D remains ambiguous. This CDR3 is built from 14 residues. The V and J ends lost 0 bases and 0 bases respectively, with 5 bases between them. From germline, CDR1 is ENHRY and CDR2 SYGVKD. This CDR3 reads CAISESALNTEAFF. In nucleotides, the CDR3 is TGTGCCATCAGTGAGTCTGCACTGAACACTGAAGCTTTCTTT.

This rearrangement joins TRBV6-2 or TRBV6-3 to TRBJ2-2; D not resolved. The V end lost 6 bases, the J end lost 0 bases, and 8 bases lay between the germline ends. The germline V gene encodes CDR1 MNHEY and CDR2 SVGEGT. This CDR3 region has 14 residues. This CDR3 reads CASRFDANTGELFF. CDR3 sequence (DNA): TGTGCCAGCAGATTTGACGCGAACACCGGGGAGCTGTTTTTT.

This clonotype was counted many times. CDR3 nucleotides: TGTGCCAGCAGCTTAGGGCAGGGGGATCGTTTCACCTTC. Translated, it gives CASSLGQGDRFTF. V is TRBV7-9 and J is TRBJ1-2, with 7 bases that match TRBD1. The CDR3 has 13 amino acids. The V segment lost 1 base and the J segment 13 bases; nucleotides outside the gene matches: 9. Per germline, CDR1 SEHNR and CDR2 FQNEAQ (reference sequence).

This clonotype occurred a few times. The rearrangement links TRBV5-1 to TRBJ1-6; tentatively, D is TRBD1 (5 bases). This CDR3 is 16 amino acids long. V dropped 4 bases and J dropped 8 bases, with 19 bases sitting between them. Germline CDR1 is SGHRS and CDR2 is YFSETQ. In DNA form, the CDR3 reads TGCGCCAGCAGCACAGGAGGGGTTCTGAGTGATTCACCCCTCCACTTT. It is translated as CASSTGGVLSDSPLHF.

This rearrangement joins TRBV27 to TRBJ2-2; 10 bases align to TRBD1. Unmatched junction bases numbered 3, after V lost 3 bases and J lost 2 bases. The CDR3 runs 16 residues. Germline V gene data show CDR1 as MNHEY and CDR2 as SMNVEV (reference sequence). CDR3: CASSLGQGFNTGELFF. DNA of the CDR3: TGTGCCAGCAGTTTGGGACAGGGGTTTAACACCGGGGAGCTGTTTTTT.